One and the same sample provided the 19 T cell receptor beta chains below, sequenced in a study of blood T cell repertoires in COVID-19 (dated by TCRdb to the early 2020s). Libraries were built with the immunoSEQ multiplex PCR assay. TCRdb mirrors the immuneACCESS table, restricted to in-frame sequences. Some clones are absent from its copies; in checked studies, under half trace to an unresolved V gene, and the reason for the others is unknown. The sample records around 70,000 clones, roughly nine tenths of which are singletons. Of the sample, approximately 10% falls within the top ten clones. Sequenced input: peripheral blood. All receptors come from a man at least 80 years old with acute or convalescent COVID-19.

V is TRBV3-1 (or the pseudogene TRBV3-2) and J is TRBJ2-7; weak D call: TRBD2 (6 bases). Germline lookup yields CDR1 LGHDT and CDR2 YNNKEL (reference sequence). V was shortened by 4 bases and J by 4 bases, with 14 bases between the two germline ends. The CDR3 has 14 amino acids. CDR3 DNA sequence: TGTGCCAGCAGCCTTAAGGGACTTTTTTACGAGCAGTACTTC. Its translation: CASSLKGLFYEQYF.

The chain has TRBV6-2 or TRBV6-3 and TRBJ2-2, with 10 bases that match TRBD2. Germline lookup yields CDR1 MNHEY and CDR2 SVGEGT. Unmatched junction bases numbered 7, after V lost 2 bases and J lost 7 bases. The CDR3 length is 16 residues. The CDR3 is CASSYRSGRAGGELFF. CDR3 bases: TGTGCCAGCAGTTACCGGAGCGGGAGGGCCGGCGGGGAGCTGTTTTTT.

The chain has TRBV6-8 and TRBJ2-5; the D gene is possibly TRBD2 (5 bases). Germline V gene data show CDR1 as MNHGY and CDR2 as SAAAGT. Trimming removed 4 bases from V and 5 bases from J, with 17 bases in between. This CDR3 spans 15 amino acids. CDR3 nucleotide sequence: TGTGCCAGCAGTTCAGAGGGAGTAAAAGGGGAGACCCAGTACTTC. The encoded protein is CASSSEGVKGETQYF.

This rearrangement joins TRBV6-5 to TRBJ1-2; 8 positions match TRBD1. Germline-derived CDR1 and CDR2 are MNHEY and SVGAGI. The CDR3 has 13 amino acids. V dropped 6 bases and J dropped 8; count of bases not matched to a gene: 8. The chain's CDR3 is CASRVRTGNGYTF. In DNA form, the CDR3 reads TGTGCCAGCAGAGTCCGGACAGGGAACGGCTACACCTTC.

This clone has only one observation. The chain joins TRBV5-4 to TRBJ1-6; no firm D call. The CDR3 spans 14 residues. Between the trimmed V and J ends, which lost 5 bases and 6 bases, there was a span of 12 bases. Germline values: CDR1 SGHNT, CDR2 YYREEE (reference sequence). The CDR3 nucleotides are TGTGCCAGCAGTTACGAACCCAGTAATTCACCCCTCCACTTT. Translated, it gives CASSYEPSNSPLHF.

With regard to this clone: The same CDR3 can be traced to other DNA sequences in this sample. The CDR3 bases are TGTGCCAGCAGCCAAGGGGGGGGCACTGAAGCTTTCTTT. Translated: CASSQGGGTEAFF. This chain connects TRBV3-1 (or the pseudogene TRBV3-2) to TRBJ1-1, with D possibly being TRBD1 (5 bases). Trimming left V 1 base short and J 4 bases short, with 7 bases between. CDR1 and CDR2 from the germline V gene are LGHDT and YNNKEL (reference sequence). CDR3 size: 13 residues.

This rearrangement joins TRBV27 to TRBJ2-3; no clear D gene. Germline CDR1 MNHEY, CDR2 SMNVEV (reference sequence). Trimming took off 2 bases at V and 10 bases at J, with 13 bases between the two ends. This CDR3 contains 13 residues. The CDR3 DNA sequence: TGTGCCAGCAGTTTAGATCGGCTAACAGCGCAGTATTTT. This gives the protein CASSLDRLTAQYF.

This rearrangement joins TRBV24-1 to TRBJ1-5, with 9 bases identical to TRBD1. CDR3 length: 15 residues. Losses at the gene ends were 4 bases for V and 3 bases for J; bases not matched to a gene: 3. The germline gives CDR1 KGHDR, CDR2 SFDVKD. CDR3 protein: CATSEGTGYNQPQHF. The CDR3 nucleotides read TGTGCCACCAGTGAGGGGACAGGGTACAATCAGCCCCAGCATTTT.

The chain has TRBV2 and TRBJ1-4, with 7 nucleotides matching TRBD1. J lost 3 bases, V lost 7 bases, and 2 bases had no gene match. The germline gives CDR1 SNHLY, CDR2 FYNNEI. The CDR3 has 13 residues. The CDR3 DNA reads TGTGCCAGCAAGACAGGGCCTAATGAAAAACTGTTTTTT. It specifies CASKTGPNEKLFF.

This chain joins TRBV3-1 (or the pseudogene TRBV3-2) and TRBJ2-3, with D uncertain. CDR3 size: 12 residues. Looked up from germline, CDR1 is LGHDT and CDR2 is YNNKEL (reference sequence). V lost 2 bases and J lost 6, with 6 bases in between. CDR3 sequence (DNA): TGTGCCAGCAGCCAATCGTCCGATACGCAGTATTTT. As protein: CASSQSSDTQYF.

This chain joins TRBV30 and TRBJ1-2, with TRBD1 matching 7 bases. This CDR3 is 12 amino acids long. Germline CDR1 and CDR2: GTSNPN and SVGIG (reference sequence). Trimming removed 6 bases from V and 7 bases from J; junction bases left unmatched: 8. CDR3 bases: TGTGCCTGCTTAACAGGGGTCGGTGGCTACACCTTC. This codes for CACLTGVGGYTF.

This chain joins TRBV3-1 (or the pseudogene TRBV3-2) and TRBJ2-7; a possible D gene is TRBD2 (5 bases). V shed 4 bases and J shed 6 bases, with 16 bases lying between them. The CDR3 is made up of 14 amino acids. CDR1 and CDR2 from the germline V gene are LGHDT and YNNKEL (reference sequence). This chain's CDR3 is CASSPGKRVGEQYF. For the CDR3, the DNA is TGTGCCAGCAGCCCCGGCAAGAGGGTAGGCGAGCAGTACTTC.

The chain links TRBV5-1 to TRBJ2-5, with D perhaps TRBD2 (6 bases). Trimming removed 6 bases at V and 5 bases at J, with 17 bases between. The germline V gene has CDR1 SGHRS and CDR2 YFSETQ. The CDR3 sequence is 14 residues long. CDR3 in DNA: TGCGCCAGCACCCATGGAGGGAAGGAGGAGACCCAGTACTTC. This sequence encodes CASTHGGKEETQYF.

The chain uses TRBV6-6 and TRBJ2-2; 7 bases fit TRBD1. The ends lost 5 bases at V and 2 bases at J; junction bases unmatched: 14. CDR3 length: 18 amino acids. Germline CDR1 and CDR2: MNHNY and SVGAGI (reference sequence). CDR3 sequence: CASSRYSPRDSNTGELFF. The CDR3 region has the DNA TGTGCCAGCAGTCGATACTCGCCCAGGGACAGCAACACCGGGGAGCTGTTTTTT.

V and J are TRBV19 and TRBJ1-1, with D unclear. V dropped 2 bases and J dropped 8 bases, with 12 bases sitting between them. Germline lookup yields CDR1 LNHDA and CDR2 SQIVND (reference sequence). This CDR3 comprises 13 residues. DNA for the CDR3: TGTGCCAGTAGTATAAGCGAAGGTTCGGAAGCTTTCTTT. Its protein product is CASSISEGSEAFF.

In this sample, this clone turned up once. This rearrangement joins TRBV9 to TRBJ1-1; D is perhaps TRBD1 (6 bases). V lost 3 bases and J lost 5, with 14 bases in between. This CDR3 spans 14 amino acids. Germline V gene sequence: CDR1 SGDLS, CDR2 YYNGEE. CDR3 sequence (DNA): TGTGCCAGCAGCGCCACAGGGAAGAGGACTGAAGCTTTCTTT. Protein: CASSATGKRTEAFF.

The rearrangement uses TRBV12-3 or TRBV12-4 and TRBJ1-4, with D tentatively TRBD1 (5 bases). The V and J ends lost 7 bases and 6 bases respectively, with 9 bases between them. This CDR3 is built from 12 residues. The CDR3 spells CASTWGYEKLFF. The CDR3 nucleotides read TGTGCCAGCACTTGGGGCTATGAAAAACTGTTTTTT.

This chain joins TRBV5-6 and TRBJ1-2; D unclear. This CDR3 has 16 residues. The germline V gene has CDR1 SGHDT and CDR2 YYEEEE. V lost 0 bases and J 0 bases, leaving 12 bases between the germline ends. CDR3 in amino acids: CASSLVSRPSNYGYTF. CDR3 bases: TGTGCCAGCAGCTTGGTGTCTAGGCCTTCTAACTATGGCTACACCTTC. The entire variable domain, with the rest obtained from reference TRBV5-6 and TRBJ1-2, is as follows: DAGVTQSPTHLIKTRGQQVTLRCSPKSGHDTVSWYQQALGQGPQFIFQYYEEEERQRGNFPDRFSGHQFPNYSSELNVNALLLGDSALYLCASSLVSRPSNYGYTFGSGTRLTVV.

This clone was seen a single time. V gene TRBV5-1 combines with J gene TRBJ2-2, with TRBD2 matching 7 bases. Trimming took 3 bases from V and 4 from J; bases not matched to a gene: 3. This CDR3 comprises 14 residues. The V gene's germline CDR1 is SGHRS and CDR2 YFSETQ. The CDR3 region has the DNA TGCGCCAGCAGCTCCGGCGGGAGCACCGGGGAGCTGTTTTTT. Encoded protein: CASSSGGSTGELFF.